What follows are 27 T cell receptor beta chains derived from one specimen sequenced in a study of T cells after yellow fever vaccination. TCRdb itself ran the 5' RACE reads through MiXCR, one entry per CDR3 protein. The profile covers about 360,000 distinct CDR3 sequences, with around 6.5% appearing a single time and 15% taken by the ten largest. The sequenced sample was PBMCs, obtained 5 days after the yellow fever booster vaccination. The receptors come from a man aged 30 to 39 who received the YFV17D yellow fever vaccine.

This clonotype was found many times. The gene calls are TRBV4-3 and TRBJ2-1, with 10 bases aligning to TRBD1. The CDR3 has 17 residues. Germline assignment: CDR1 LGHNA and CDR2 YSLEER. V lost 2 bases and J lost 6; bases outside the gene matches: 10. CDR3 in DNA: TGCGCCAGCAGCCAAATTCAGGGGGACAGGGGCGGCAATGAGCAGTTCTTC. As protein: CASSQIQGDRGGNEQFF.

This clonotype was counted between two and nine times. The genes are TRBV20-1 and TRBJ2-7, with a possible D match to TRBD2 (5 bases). The V end was cut by 3 bases, the J end by 7 bases, with 16 bases between. The CDR3 is 13 amino acids. Germline V gene data show CDR1 as DFQATT and CDR2 as SNEGSKA (reference sequence). The chain's CDR3 is CSARGLALREQYF. The CDR3 bases are TGCAGTGCTAGGGGTCTAGCCCTCCGGGAGCAGTACTTC.

V and J are TRBV6-1 and TRBJ2-1; no clear D. V lost 6 bases and J 0 bases, leaving 12 bases between the germline ends. This CDR3 is 15 amino acids long. The germline gives CDR1 MNHNS, CDR2 SASEGT. The CDR3 DNA sequence: TGTGCCAGCAGCTCCGAGGTCAGCTCCTACAATGAGCAGTTCTTC. This sequence encodes CASSSEVSSYNEQFF.

In this sample, this clonotype turned up many times. V usage is TRBV6-2 or TRBV6-3 and J usage is TRBJ2-7, with 13 bases fitting TRBD2. Germline CDR1 is MNHEY and CDR2 is SVGEGT. The J segment lost 3 bases and the V segment lost 8 bases, leaving 19 bases of the junction unmatched. CDR3 length: 19 amino acids. CDR3 loop: CASSGLLGGLAGALYEQYF. CDR3 sequence (DNA): TGTGCCAGCTCTGGTCTACTAGGAGGACTAGCGGGGGCTCTCTACGAGCAGTACTTC.

This clonotype has at least ten counts. The chain has TRBV27 and TRBJ1-3, with 8 bases fitting TRBD1. The CDR3 spans 14 residues. Trimming cost V 5 bases and J 3 bases; bases outside gene matches: 3. Per the germline V gene, CDR1 is MNHEY and CDR2 is SMNVEV (reference sequence). Here the CDR3 reads CASSPGQGGNTIYF. DNA for the CDR3: TGTGCCAGCAGTCCAGGACAGGGTGGAAACACCATATATTTT.

This clonotype was counted a few times. The chain joins TRBV4-3 to TRBJ2-7; D call uncertain. This CDR3 has 13 amino acids. The V and J ends lost 0 bases and 3 bases respectively, with 6 bases between them. The germline V gene has CDR1 LGHNA and CDR2 YSLEER. The CDR3 reads CASSQDHLYEQYF. The CDR3 DNA reads as TGCGCCAGCAGCCAAGATCATCTCTACGAGCAGTACTTC.

This clonotype was seen more than once but under ten times. The chain links TRBV5-1 to TRBJ2-3; D is possibly TRBD2 (5 bases). Germline CDR1 and CDR2: SGHRS and YFSETQ. The V gene lost 2 bases and the J gene lost 6 bases, with 22 bases spanning the gap. CDR3 length equals 17 residues. This CDR3 is CASSFMAPELGVDTQYF. DNA for the CDR3: TGCGCCAGCAGCTTTATGGCCCCTGAACTAGGAGTTGATACGCAGTATTTT. The variable domain in full, completed from reference TRBV5-1 and TRBJ2-3, reads KAGVTQTPRYLIKTRGQQVTLSCSPISGHRSVSWYQQTPGQGLQFLFEYFSETQRNKGNFPGRFSGRQFSNSRSEMNVSTLELGDSALYLCASSFMAPELGVDTQYFGPGTRLTVL.

This clonotype was counted only a few times. The J gene is TRBJ2-3, the V gene TRBV5-1; D call uncertain. From germline, CDR1 is SGHRS and CDR2 YFSETQ. The CDR3 is made up of 16 amino acids. V gave up 1 base and J gave up 5 bases, with 17 bases separating them. This chain's CDR3 is CASSLPRKSGVDTQYF. The CDR3 coding sequence is TGCGCCAGCAGCTTGCCCAGGAAGTCAGGAGTAGATACGCAGTATTTT. Full variable domain (outside the CDR3, taken from reference TRBV5-1 and TRBJ2-3): KAGVTQTPRYLIKTRGQQVTLSCSPISGHRSVSWYQQTPGQGLQFLFEYFSETQRNKGNFPGRFSGRQFSNSRSEMNVSTLELGDSALYLCASSLPRKSGVDTQYFGPGTRLTVL.

This clonotype was counted ten times or more. DNA for the CDR3: TGTGCCAGCTCACCCCAAAACACCGGGGAGCTGTTTTTT. The encoded protein is CASSPQNTGELFF. The rearrangement links TRBV18 to TRBJ2-2, with D unclear. The ends were cut back, 3 bases at V and 2 bases at J, with 4 bases in the middle. The CDR3 consists of 13 residues. Germline CDR1 reads KGHSH; CDR2 reads LQKENI.

This clonotype was detected ten times or more. The chain is built from TRBV2 and TRBJ2-3, with 7 bases that match TRBD1. V lost 4 bases, J lost 4 bases, and 8 bases stayed unmatched. This CDR3 is 15 amino acids long. Per the germline V gene, CDR1 is SNHLY and CDR2 is FYNNEI. As DNA, the CDR3 is TGTGCCAGCAGTGGAGGGACAGACCCACCAGATACGCAGTATTTT. Amino acids: CASSGGTDPPDTQYF.

This chain uses TRBV7-2 with TRBJ2-3; D is uncertain. There are 15 residues in the CDR3. The V gene lost 2 bases and the J gene lost 0 bases, with 9 bases spanning the gap. Germline loops: CDR1 SGHTA, CDR2 FQGNSA. For the CDR3, the DNA is TGTGCCAGCAGCTTAAGTTCGCGTAGCACAGATACGCAGTATTTT. As protein: CASSLSSRSTDTQYF.

This clonotype occurred many times. The chain carries TRBV7-8 and TRBJ1-1; 7 bases line up with TRBD1. CDR1 and CDR2 from the germline V gene are SGHVS and FQNEAQ. CDR3 length equals 16 residues. The V segment lost 1 base and the J segment 3 bases; nucleotides outside the gene matches: 8. The DNA of the CDR3 is TGTGCCAGCAGCTTAGGCAACGACAGGGTTTACACTGAAGCTTTCTTT. Its translation: CASSLGNDRVYTEAFF. Supplemented by reference TRBV7-8 and TRBJ1-1, the full variable domain reads GAGVSQSPRYKVAKRGQDVALRCDPISGHVSLFWYQQALGQGPEFLTYFQNEAQLDKSGLPSDRFFAERPEGSVSTLKIQRTQQEDSAVYLCASSLGNDRVYTEAFFGQGTRLTVV.

Many counts were recorded for this clonotype. The gene calls are TRBV5-4 and TRBJ2-1; D may correspond to TRBD1 or TRBD2 (5 bases each). Trimming pared 2 bases from V and 4 bases from J, leaving 10 bases between. There are 14 residues in the CDR3. Per germline, CDR1 SGHNT and CDR2 YYREEE (reference sequence). CDR3 sequence reads: CASSFLGPYNEQFF. Here the CDR3 DNA reads TGTGCCAGCAGCTTTTTGGGACCATACAATGAGCAGTTCTTC.

This clonotype appeared many times. The rearrangement links TRBV29-1 to TRBJ2-1; weak D call: TRBD2 (5 bases). CDR3 length: 10 residues. CDR1 is SQVTM and CDR2 is ANQGSEA in the germline V gene. The CDR3 is CTAVEGEQFF. DNA for the CDR3: TGCACGGCTGTAGAGGGTGAGCAGTTCTTC.

This clonotype has a handful of counts. The chain has TRBV20-1 and TRBJ2-1; no clear D. This CDR3 is built from 11 residues. Between the trimmed V and J ends, which lost 1 base and 5 bases, there was a span of 3 bases. Germline CDR1 and CDR2: DFQATT and SNEGSKA (reference sequence). The CDR3 DNA reads TGCAGTGCTAGAGTACACAATGAGCAGTTCTTC. This translates into CSARVHNEQFF.

This clonotype has more than one count but fewer than ten. The rearrangement links TRBV12-3 or TRBV12-4 to TRBJ2-3; 9 bases are shared with TRBD2. J gave up 6 bases and V 2 bases, and 6 bases lay outside the gene matches. The CDR3 contains 15 residues. CDR3 sequence reads: CASSLRLAGHDTQYF. DNA for the CDR3: TGTGCCAGCAGTTTAAGGCTAGCGGGACACGATACGCAGTATTTT.

V and J are TRBV7-9 and TRBJ2-7, with a possible D match to TRBD2 (5 bases). Trimming removed 4 bases at V and 7 bases at J, with 8 bases between. The germline gives CDR1 SEHNR, CDR2 FQNEAQ (reference sequence). This CDR3 is built from 11 residues. Here the CDR3 reads CASSYTGEQYF. DNA for the CDR3: TGTGCCAGCAGCTATACGGGAGAGCAGTACTTC.

This rearrangement joins TRBV29-1 to TRBJ2-5; weak D call: TRBD2 (5 bases). Trimming left V 5 bases short and J 8 bases short, with 15 bases between. Germline CDR1 SQVTM, CDR2 ANQGSEA. The CDR3 length is 12 residues. The CDR3 loop is CSVTDPAGTQYF. As DNA, the CDR3 is TGCAGCGTTACGGACCCGGCGGGTACCCAGTACTTC.

This clonotype was counted ten times or more. CDR3 bases: TGTGCCAGCGGCCTTACTGGGGGGAGCTACACCTTC. Translated, it gives CASGLTGGSYTF. The chain combines TRBV12-3 or TRBV12-4 with TRBJ1-2; D is possibly TRBD1 (5 bases). The CDR3 loop spans 12 amino acids. Trimming stripped 8 bases from V and 9 bases from J, with 16 bases between.

This clonotype was counted many times. This chain connects TRBV7-9 to TRBJ1-2; D uncertain. Trimming pared 6 bases from V and 4 bases from J, leaving 18 bases between. This CDR3 comprises 15 residues. Germline values: CDR1 SEHNR, CDR2 FQNEAQ (reference sequence). DNA for the CDR3: TGTGCCAGCAGAAAAGGTGGGCCGGGTAGCTATGGCTACACCTTC. Its protein product is CASRKGGPGSYGYTF. Full variable domain (missing parts from reference TRBV7-9 and TRBJ1-2): DTGVSQNPRHKITKRGQNVTFRCDPISEHNRLYWYRQTLGQGPEFLTYFQNEAQLEKSRLLSDRFSAERPKGSFSTLEIQRTEQGDSAMYLCASRKGGPGSYGYTFGSGTRLTVV.

This clonotype was observed a handful of times. The V and J genes are TRBV30 and TRBJ2-2; D unresolved. V was shortened by 0 bases and J by 4 bases, with 6 bases between the two germline ends. The CDR3 loop spans 13 amino acids. The V gene's germline CDR1 is GTSNPN and CDR2 SVGIG (reference sequence). The CDR3 loop is CAWSVDGTGELFF. The CDR3 nucleotides are TGTGCCTGGAGTGTAGACGGCACCGGGGAGCTGTTTTTT.

This clonotype was counted ten times or more. The chain couples TRBV7-9 to TRBJ2-2, with a tentative D call TRBD1 (8 bases). The V gene lost 5 bases and the J gene lost 4 bases, with 17 bases spanning the gap. The germline V gene encodes CDR1 SEHNR and CDR2 FQNEAQ (reference sequence). This CDR3 has 16 residues. In nucleotides, the CDR3 is TGTGCCAGCAGCCAACAGGGGGGGGCGTTCACCGGGGAGCTGTTTTTT. Translation: CASSQQGGAFTGELFF.

The gene calls are TRBV20-1 and TRBJ2-2; 8 nucleotides line up with TRBD2. The CDR3 spans 15 residues. Germline assignment: CDR1 DFQATT and CDR2 SNEGSKA (reference sequence). The trim removed 2 bases at V and 2 bases at J, leaving 4 bases unmatched. CDR3 loop: CSARTSGLNTGELFF. CDR3 DNA: TGCAGTGCTAGAACTAGCGGACTAAACACCGGGGAGCTGTTTTTT.

This chain uses TRBV20-1 with TRBJ1-1; D remains ambiguous. Germline values: CDR1 DFQATT, CDR2 SNEGSKA (reference sequence). V lost 3 bases, J lost 3 bases, and 8 bases lay in between. The CDR3 covers 12 residues. CDR3 bases: TGCAGTGCTAGCCGCACGGACACTGAAGCTTTCTTT. This translates into CSASRTDTEAFF.

This clonotype was observed many times. The chain links TRBV11-1 to TRBJ2-7; possibly TRBD2 for D (5 bases). The length of the CDR3 is 15 residues. Germline values: CDR1 SGHAT, CDR2 FQDESV (reference sequence). V was pared by 2 bases and J by 4 bases, with 15 bases between. The CDR3 here is CASSLYSGPGYEQYF. The CDR3 DNA reads as TGTGCCAGCAGCTTATACTCCGGGCCGGGATACGAGCAGTACTTC.

In its sample, this clonotype was seen a few times. This chain links TRBV28 with TRBJ2-6, with D hard to call. This CDR3 has 13 residues. V lost 10 bases, J lost 0 bases, and 7 bases lay in between. The germline V gene encodes CDR1 MDHEN and CDR2 SYDVKM. This CDR3 reads CATFFSGANVLTF. The CDR3 DNA is TGTGCCACTTTCTTCTCTGGGGCCAACGTCCTGACTTTC.

This clonotype has only a few counts. The rearrangement links TRBV20-1 to TRBJ2-7; D is ambiguous. Per germline, CDR1 DFQATT and CDR2 SNEGSKA (reference sequence). The CDR3 spans 13 residues. The ends were cut back, 3 bases at V and 5 bases at J, with 14 bases in the middle. The CDR3, as DNA: TGCAGTGCTAGGGGATTGGGGAAGAACGAGCAGTACTTC. It yields the protein CSARGLGKNEQYF.